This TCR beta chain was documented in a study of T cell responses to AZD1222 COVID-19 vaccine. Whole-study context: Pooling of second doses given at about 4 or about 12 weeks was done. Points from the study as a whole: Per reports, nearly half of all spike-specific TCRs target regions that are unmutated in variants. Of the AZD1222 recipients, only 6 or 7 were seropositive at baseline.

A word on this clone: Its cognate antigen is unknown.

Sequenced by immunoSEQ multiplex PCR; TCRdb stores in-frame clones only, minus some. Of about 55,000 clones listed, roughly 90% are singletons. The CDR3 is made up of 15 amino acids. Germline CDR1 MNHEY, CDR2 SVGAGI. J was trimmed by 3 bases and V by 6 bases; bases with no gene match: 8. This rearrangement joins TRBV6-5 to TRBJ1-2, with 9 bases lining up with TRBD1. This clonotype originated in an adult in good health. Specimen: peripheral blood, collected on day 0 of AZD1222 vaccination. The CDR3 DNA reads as TGTGCCAGCAGGGGAGACAGGGGGAAGCACTATGGCTACACCTTC. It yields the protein CASRGDRGKHYGYTF.